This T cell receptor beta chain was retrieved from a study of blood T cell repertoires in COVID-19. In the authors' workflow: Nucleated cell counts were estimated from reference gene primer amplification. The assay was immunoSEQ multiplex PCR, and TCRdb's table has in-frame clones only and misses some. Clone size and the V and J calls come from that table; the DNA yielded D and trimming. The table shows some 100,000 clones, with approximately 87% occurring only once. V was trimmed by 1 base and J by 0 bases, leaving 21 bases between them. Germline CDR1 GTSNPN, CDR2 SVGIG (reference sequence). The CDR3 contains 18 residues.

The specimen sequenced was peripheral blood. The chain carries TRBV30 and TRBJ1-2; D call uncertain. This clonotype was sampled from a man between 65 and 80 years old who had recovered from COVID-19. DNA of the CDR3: TGTGCCTGGAGTGCGCCGTTTTGGTCCCGAGCCACTAACTATGGCTACACCTTC. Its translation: CAWSAPFWSRATNYGYTF.